The 14 T cell receptor beta chains given below trace back to one sample, sequenced in a study of identical twins. TCRdb used MiXCR to reprocess the 5' RACE reads, holding one entry per CDR3 protein. There are some 190,000 distinct CDR3 sequences in the sample; more than 15% occur only once, and 40% lies in the top ten. The same sample was also studied in work on T cells expressing NK-cell markers.

Specimen: CD8+ T cells sorted from blood. The source of these receptors is a woman aged 18 to 35 in good health.

The gene calls are TRBV4-3 and TRBJ2-1; 9 nucleotides agree with TRBD2. With 1 base clipped from V and 3 bases from J, the junction kept 7 bases outside the gene matches. CDR1 is LGHNA, CDR2 YSLEER, per germline. The CDR3 spans 17 residues. This chain's CDR3 is CASSQVVLAGRYNEQFF. The CDR3 DNA is TGCGCCAGCAGCCAAGTCGTGCTAGCGGGACGCTACAATGAGCAGTTCTTC.

The chain recombines TRBV3-1 with TRBJ2-4; TRBD1 aligns across 12 bases. V lost 2 bases, J lost 2 bases, and 10 bases stayed unmatched. Germline values: CDR1 LGHDT, CDR2 YNNKEL (reference sequence). The CDR3 has 19 amino acids. In nucleotides, the CDR3 is TGTGCCAGCAGCCAAACCGGGACAGGGGGCGCAGGAACCAAAAACATTCAGTACTTC. It encodes CASSQTGTGGAGTKNIQYF.

V and J are TRBV9 and TRBJ2-1, with D hard to call. CDR3 length equals 15 residues. Germline V lookup: CDR1 SGDLS, CDR2 YYNGEE. V lost 0 bases and J lost 4, with 11 bases in between. For the CDR3, the DNA is TGTGCCAGCAGCGTAGACGGGCGAAAATACAATGAGCAGTTCTTC. Translated, it gives CASSVDGRKYNEQFF.

This clonotype appeared many times. This chain uses TRBV7-9 with TRBJ2-7; D remains unclear. Trimming stripped 1 base from V and 3 bases from J, with 1 base between. Looked up from germline, CDR1 is SEHNR and CDR2 is FQNEAQ (reference sequence). There are 11 residues in the CDR3. CDR3: CASSLDYEQYF. CDR3 DNA sequence: TGTGCCAGCAGCTTAGACTACGAGCAGTACTTC.

This chain joins TRBV12-3 or TRBV12-4 and TRBJ1-2; a weak D match, TRBD1 (5 bases). The length of the CDR3 is 15 residues. V lost 3 bases and J lost 4, with 15 bases in between. The CDR3 nucleotides are TGTGCCAGCAGTTTCCGGGACGATACTTCCTATGGCTACACCTTC. The encoded protein is CASSFRDDTSYGYTF.

The chain recombines TRBV6-1 with TRBJ2-5; TRBD1 agrees at 8 bases. The junction had 5 bases not matched to a gene; V was cut back by 6 bases and J by 5 bases. The CDR3 loop spans 13 amino acids. Looked up from germline, CDR1 is MNHNS and CDR2 is SASEGT. The CDR3 nucleotides are TGTGCCAGCAGGGTACAGGGGGAGGAGACCCAGTACTTC. This encodes CASRVQGEETQYF.

CDR3 bases: TGTGCCAGCAGCTTGGCGGGGGCGGGTCCGCCCCAGCATTTT. Translating it yields CASSLAGAGPPQHF. V and J are TRBV11-2 and TRBJ1-5; D is possibly TRBD1 (6 bases). The CDR3 length is 14 residues. V shed 3 bases and J shed 9 bases, with 15 bases lying between them. Germline assignment: CDR1 SGHAT and CDR2 FQNNGV.

This clonotype was seen ten or more times. This chain uses TRBV9 with TRBJ2-5, with a possible D match to TRBD2 (6 bases). The germline V and J ends were trimmed by 0 bases and 7 bases, with 13 bases remaining between them. There are 14 residues in the CDR3. Germline assignment: CDR1 SGDLS and CDR2 YYNGEE. The CDR3 region is CASSVGGELGTQYF. The CDR3 nucleotides are TGTGCCAGCAGCGTAGGCGGGGAACTGGGGACCCAGTACTTC.

The J gene is TRBJ2-7, the V gene TRBV7-9; D not certain. CDR1 is SEHNR and CDR2 is FQNEAQ in the germline V gene (reference sequence). The CDR3 is made up of 12 amino acids. V shed 6 bases and J shed 0 bases, with 6 bases lying between them. In DNA, the CDR3 is TGTGCCAGCAGATGGGGCTCCTACGAGCAGTACTTC. Encoded protein: CASRWGSYEQYF.

This clonotype was counted only a few times. The gene calls are TRBV27 and TRBJ2-1; no firm D call. CDR3 size: 14 residues. V was shortened by 2 bases and J by 6 bases, with 11 bases between the two germline ends. Germline lookup yields CDR1 MNHEY and CDR2 SMNVEV (reference sequence). The CDR3 spells CASSLSGSRNEQFF. CDR3 coding DNA: TGTGCCAGCAGTTTAAGTGGCTCGCGCAATGAGCAGTTCTTC.

This clonotype has at least ten counts. This rearrangement joins TRBV5-6 to TRBJ2-1; D not certain. Trimming took 2 bases from V and 9 from J, leaving 9 bases between them. Germline V CDR1 and CDR2: SGHDT, YYEEEE. The CDR3 has 12 amino acids. CDR3 DNA: TGTGCCAGCAGCTTTTCGGCCACTGAGCAGTTCTTC. Translated, it gives CASSFSATEQFF. The entire variable domain, with the rest obtained from reference TRBV5-6 and TRBJ2-1, is as follows: DAGVTQSPTHLIKTRGQQVTLRCSPKSGHDTVSWYQQALGQGPQFIFQYYEEEERQRGNFPDRFSGHQFPNYSSELNVNALLLGDSALYLCASSFSATEQFFGPGTRLTVL.

The V gene is TRBV12-3 or TRBV12-4, the J gene TRBJ1-3, with unresolved D. The CDR3 totals 11 residues. Trimming stripped 0 bases from V and 15 bases from J, with 9 bases between. The CDR3 DNA follows: TGTGCCAGCAGTTTAGCGCTGGTTTCATATTTT. This encodes CASSLALVSYF.

This clonotype has only a few counts. V is TRBV7-9 and J is TRBJ2-1, with a possible D match to TRBD2 (6 bases). Trimming removed 7 bases from V and 10 bases from J, with 14 bases in between. This CDR3 has 12 residues. CDR1 and CDR2 (germline): SEHNR, FQNEAQ (reference sequence). The DNA for the CDR3 is TGTGCCAGCACCTGGAGGGGCAGCGAGCAGTTCTTC. Translating it yields CASTWRGSEQFF.

This clonotype appeared a few times. This sequence joins TRBV10-1 and TRBJ1-1, with D maybe TRBD1 (5 bases). CDR1 is WNHNN, CDR2 SYGVQD, per germline (reference sequence). V shed 6 bases and J shed 6 bases, with 17 bases lying between them. The CDR3 contains 14 residues. This chain's CDR3 is CASSRDSANPEAFF. CDR3 coding DNA: TGCGCCAGCAGCCGGGACTCGGCTAATCCTGAAGCTTTCTTT.